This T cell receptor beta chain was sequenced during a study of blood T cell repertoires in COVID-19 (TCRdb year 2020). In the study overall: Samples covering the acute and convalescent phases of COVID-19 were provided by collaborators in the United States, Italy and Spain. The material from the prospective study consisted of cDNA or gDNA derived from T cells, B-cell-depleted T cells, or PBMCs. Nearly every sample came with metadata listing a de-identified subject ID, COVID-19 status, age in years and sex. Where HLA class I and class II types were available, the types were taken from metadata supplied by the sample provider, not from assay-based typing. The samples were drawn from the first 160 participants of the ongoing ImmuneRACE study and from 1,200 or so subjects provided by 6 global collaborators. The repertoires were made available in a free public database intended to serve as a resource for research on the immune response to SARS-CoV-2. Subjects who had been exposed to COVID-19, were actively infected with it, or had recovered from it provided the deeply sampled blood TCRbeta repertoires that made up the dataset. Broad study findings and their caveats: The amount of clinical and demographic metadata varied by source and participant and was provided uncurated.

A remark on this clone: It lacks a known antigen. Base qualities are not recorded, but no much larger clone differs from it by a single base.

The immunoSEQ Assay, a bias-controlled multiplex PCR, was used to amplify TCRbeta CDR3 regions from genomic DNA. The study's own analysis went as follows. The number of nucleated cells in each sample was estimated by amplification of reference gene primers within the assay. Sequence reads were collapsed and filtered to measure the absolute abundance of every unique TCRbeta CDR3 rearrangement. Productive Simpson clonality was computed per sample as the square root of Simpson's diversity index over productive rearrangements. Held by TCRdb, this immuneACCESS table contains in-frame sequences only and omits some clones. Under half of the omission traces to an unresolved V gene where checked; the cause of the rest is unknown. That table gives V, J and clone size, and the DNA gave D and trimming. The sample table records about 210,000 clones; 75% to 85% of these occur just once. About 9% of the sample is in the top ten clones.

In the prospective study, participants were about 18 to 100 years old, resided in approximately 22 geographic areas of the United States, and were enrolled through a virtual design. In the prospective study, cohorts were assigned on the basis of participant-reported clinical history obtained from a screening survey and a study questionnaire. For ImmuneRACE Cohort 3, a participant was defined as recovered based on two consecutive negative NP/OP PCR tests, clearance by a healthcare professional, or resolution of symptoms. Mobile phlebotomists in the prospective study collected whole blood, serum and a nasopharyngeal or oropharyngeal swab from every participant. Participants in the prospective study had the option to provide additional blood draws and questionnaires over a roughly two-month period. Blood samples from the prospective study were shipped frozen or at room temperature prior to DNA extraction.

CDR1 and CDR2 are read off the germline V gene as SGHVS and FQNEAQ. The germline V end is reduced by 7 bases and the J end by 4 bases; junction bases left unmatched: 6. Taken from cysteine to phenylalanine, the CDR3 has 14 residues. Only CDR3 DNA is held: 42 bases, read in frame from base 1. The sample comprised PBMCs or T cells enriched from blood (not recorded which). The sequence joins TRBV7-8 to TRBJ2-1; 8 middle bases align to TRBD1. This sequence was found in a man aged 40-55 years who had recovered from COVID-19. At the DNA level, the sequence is TGTGCCAGCAATCCGAGACAGGGGTACAATGAGCAGTTCTTC. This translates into CASNPRQGYNEQFF.